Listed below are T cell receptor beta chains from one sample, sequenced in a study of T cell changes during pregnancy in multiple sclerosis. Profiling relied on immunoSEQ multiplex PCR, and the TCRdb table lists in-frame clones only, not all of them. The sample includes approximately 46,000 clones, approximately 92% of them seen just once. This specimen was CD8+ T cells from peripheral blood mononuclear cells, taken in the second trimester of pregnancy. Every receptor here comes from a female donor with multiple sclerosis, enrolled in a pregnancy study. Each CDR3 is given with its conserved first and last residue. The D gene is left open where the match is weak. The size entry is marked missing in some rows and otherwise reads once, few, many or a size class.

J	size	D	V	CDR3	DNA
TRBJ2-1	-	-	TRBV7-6	CASSLTRSFYNEQFF	TGTGCCAGCAGCTTGACACGTTCCTTTTACAATGAGCAGTTCTTC
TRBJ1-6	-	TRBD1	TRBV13	CASGSNGQGAQALHF	TGTGCCAGCGGATCAAACGGACAGGGGGCTCAGGCCCTCCACTTT
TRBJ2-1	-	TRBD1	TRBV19	CASSIRGQGGLSSYNEQFF	TGTGCCAGTAGTATACGCGGTCAAGGGGGCCTTAGCTCCTACAATGAGCAGTTCTTC
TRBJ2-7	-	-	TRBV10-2	CASSEPRRETGYEQYF	TGCGCCAGCAGTGAGCCGAGGCGAGAAACGGGGTACGAGCAGTACTTC
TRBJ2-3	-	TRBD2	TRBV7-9	CASSVSGGGTDTQYF	TGTGCCAGCAGCGTTAGCGGGGGGGGCACAGATACGCAGTATTTT
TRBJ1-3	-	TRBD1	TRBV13	CASSPGGSGGNTIYF	TGTGCCAGCAGCCCAGGGGGATCTGGAGGAAACACCATATATTTT
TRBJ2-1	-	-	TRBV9	CASSVEGGSYNEQFF	TGTGCCAGCAGCGTAGAGGGAGGCTCCTACAATGAGCAGTTCTTC
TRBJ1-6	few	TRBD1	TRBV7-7	CASIPRRGQQYSPLHF	TGTGCTAGCATCCCGAGAAGGGGACAGCAGTATTCACCCCTCCACTTT
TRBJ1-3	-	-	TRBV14	CASSQIQSLTIYF	TGTGCCAGCAGCCAAATTCAGTCCCTCACCATATATTTT
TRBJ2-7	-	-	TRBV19	CASSIDGETYEQYF	TGTGCCAGTAGTATAGACGGGGAAACCTACGAGCAGTACTTC
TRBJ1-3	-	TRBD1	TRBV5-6	CASSPGQATGNTIYF	TGTGCCAGCAGCCCGGGACAGGCGACTGGAAACACCATATATTTT
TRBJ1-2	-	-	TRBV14	CASSPSNWGNYGYTF	TGTGCCAGCAGCCCTAGCAATTGGGGTAACTATGGCTACACCTTC
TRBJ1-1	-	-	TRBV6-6	CASSIYTEAFF	TGTGCCAGCAGTATATACACTGAAGCTTTCTTT